This T cell receptor beta chain emerged from a study of regulatory T cells in long-lasting Graves disease. This clonotype was picked up many times. Its antigen is not identified. In germline, CDR1 is MDHEN, CDR2 SYDVKM. The CDR3 runs 12 residues. V dropped 3 bases and J dropped 8; count of bases not matched to a gene: 3. Broader study findings: Persistent-disease Graves' patients showed less TCR diversity than new cases. Whereas new patients shared 950 to 1,000 public clonotypes, persistent patients shared more, at some 2,700.

The time point here: persistent/refractory GD, antithyroid drugs over 5 years with positive TRAb. With RNA extracted from PBMCs as input, the TCR library was made. TCR beta libraries were built with iRepertoire HTBI primers and Arm-PCR of CDR3 regions. MiXCR, run by TCRdb on the multiplex PCR reads, gives a single entry per CDR3 protein. In the table there are roughly 400,000 distinct CDR3 sequences, around 20% of which are singletons. The source material was peripheral blood mononuclear cells (PBMCs), sampled when the disease was refractory, from a patient treated with antithyroid drugs. The TCR was taken from a female donor with Graves disease. This sequence joins TRBV28 and TRBJ1-1; 7 bases are shared with TRBD1. In DNA form, the CDR3 reads TGTGCCAGCAGTTTCCTGGACAGGGAAGCTTTCTTT. Translating gives CASSFLDREAFF.